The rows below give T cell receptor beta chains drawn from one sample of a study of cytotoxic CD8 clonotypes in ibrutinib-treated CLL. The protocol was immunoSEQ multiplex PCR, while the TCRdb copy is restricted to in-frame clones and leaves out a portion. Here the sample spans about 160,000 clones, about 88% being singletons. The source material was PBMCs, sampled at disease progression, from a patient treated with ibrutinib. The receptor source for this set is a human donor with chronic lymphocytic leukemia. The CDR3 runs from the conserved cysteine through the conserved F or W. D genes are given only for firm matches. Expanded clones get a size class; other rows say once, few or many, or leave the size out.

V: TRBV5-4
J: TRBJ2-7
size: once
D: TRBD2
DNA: TGTGCCAGCAGCCCTCCGGGACTAAATTACGAGCAGTACTTC
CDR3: CASSPPGLNYEQYF

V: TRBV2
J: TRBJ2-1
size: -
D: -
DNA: TGTGCCAGCAGTGGGGTAGGACAGTCTTACAATGAGCAGTTCTTC
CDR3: CASSGVGQSYNEQFF

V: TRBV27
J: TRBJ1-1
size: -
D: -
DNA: TGTGCCAGCAGTTTATCGGCCTTCATTCCGACAGGAATGAACACTGAAGCTTTCTTT
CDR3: CASSLSAFIPTGMNTEAFF

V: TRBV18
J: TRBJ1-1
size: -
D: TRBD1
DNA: TGTGCCAGCTCGTTCAGGGACAGGGTCGGCGCTTTCTTT
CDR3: CASSFRDRVGAFF

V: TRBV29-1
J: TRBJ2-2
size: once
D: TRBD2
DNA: TGCAGCGCCCGGACTAGCGAGAACACCGGGGAGCTGTTTTTT
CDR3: CSARTSENTGELFF

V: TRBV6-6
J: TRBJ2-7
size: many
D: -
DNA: TGTGCCAGCAGTTACATGGCGGTGACTTCCTACGAGCAGTACTTC
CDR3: CASSYMAVTSYEQYF

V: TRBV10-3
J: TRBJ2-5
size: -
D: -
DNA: TGTGCCATCAGTGAAATCCTAACTTCGGAGACCCAGTACTTC
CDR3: CAISEILTSETQYF

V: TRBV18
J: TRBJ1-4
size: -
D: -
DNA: TGTGCCAGCTCCTGGTCTTCGTCTAATGAAAAACTGTTTTTT
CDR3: CASSWSSSNEKLFF

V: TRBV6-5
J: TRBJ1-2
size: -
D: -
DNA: TGTGCCAGCAGTGGGCCCTTCTATGGCTACACCTTC
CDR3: CASSGPFYGYTF

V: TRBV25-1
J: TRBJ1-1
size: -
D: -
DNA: TGTGCCAGCAGTCCGGGAGGGCAAACTGAAGCTTTCTTT
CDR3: CASSPGGQTEAFF

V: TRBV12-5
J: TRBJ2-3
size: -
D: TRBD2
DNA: TGTGCTAGTGGTGGACTAGCGGATACGCAGTATTTT
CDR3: CASGGLADTQYF

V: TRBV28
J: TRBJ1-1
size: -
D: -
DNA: TGTGCCAGCACCCCGACCCGCAGGGTGAACACTGAAGCTTTCTTT
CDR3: CASTPTRRVNTEAFF

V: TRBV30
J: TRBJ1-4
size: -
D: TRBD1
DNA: TGTGCCTGGGACAGGGGGCTATATGAAAAACTGTTTTTT
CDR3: CAWDRGLYEKLFF

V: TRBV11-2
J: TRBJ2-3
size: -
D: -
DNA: TGTGCCAGCAGCTTATCTCGCGGGGTTTCAGATACGCAGTATTTT
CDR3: CASSLSRGVSDTQYF

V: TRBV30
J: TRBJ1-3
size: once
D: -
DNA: TGTGCCTGGGGTCAGGGATACTCTGGAAACACCATATATTTT
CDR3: CAWGQGYSGNTIYF

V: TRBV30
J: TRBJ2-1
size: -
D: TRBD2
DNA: TGTGCCTGGAGTGTACTAGCGGGAGCTCGTGAGCAGTTCTTC
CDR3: CAWSVLAGAREQFF

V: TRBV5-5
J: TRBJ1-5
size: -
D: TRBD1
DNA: TGTGCCAGCAGCCCCCAGGACAGGGACAGTCAGCCCCAGCATTTT
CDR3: CASSPQDRDSQPQHF

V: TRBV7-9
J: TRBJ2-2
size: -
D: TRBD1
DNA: TGTGCCAGCATGAGACAGGGGGACACCGGGGAGCTGTTTTTT
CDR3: CASMRQGDTGELFF